One and the same sample provided the 22 T cell receptor beta chains below, sequenced in a study of CD8 T cells in Susac syndrome. Reverse transcription used about 0.5 to 1 ug RNA and random hexamers. One entry per CDR3 protein results from TCRdb running MiXCR on the immunoSEQ multiplex PCR reads. Among some 120,000 distinct CDR3 sequences, 80% to 95% were seen once, and the ten largest hold about 0.14%. The sample consisted of CD4+ T cells from PBMCs. The receptors derive from a human donor in good health.

The chain uses TRBV7-9 and TRBJ2-1; D is possibly TRBD2 (6 bases). Trimming took 3 bases from V and 7 from J, leaving 16 bases between them. This CDR3 contains 15 residues. The V gene's germline CDR1 is SEHNR and CDR2 FQNEAQ (reference sequence). The CDR3, as DNA: TGTGCCAGCAGCTTGTGGAGGGCCTCTGGAAATGAGCAGTTCTTC. Protein product: CASSLWRASGNEQFF.

The rearrangement links TRBV7-2 to TRBJ1-1; no clear D gene. Germline V lookup: CDR1 SGHTA, CDR2 FQGNSA. V dropped 10 bases and J dropped 0 bases, with 12 bases sitting between them. This CDR3 spans 13 amino acids. DNA for the CDR3: TGTGCCACCACCCAGGATATGAACACTGAAGCTTTCTTT. Encoded protein: CATTQDMNTEAFF.

This clonotype was counted once. The chain employs TRBV2 and TRBJ2-5; D tentatively reads TRBD1 or TRBD2 (5 bases each). This CDR3 is built from 14 residues. The germline V and J ends were trimmed by 5 bases and 5 bases, with 15 bases remaining between them. Germline assignment: CDR1 SNHLY and CDR2 FYNNEI. CDR3 sequence: CASSPGPSRETQYF. CDR3 nucleotide sequence: TGTGCCAGCAGTCCGGGGCCCTCCCGGGAGACCCAGTACTTC.

The V gene is TRBV13, the J gene TRBJ2-5, with no clear D. The CDR3 consists of 12 residues. The germline V gene encodes CDR1 PRHDT and CDR2 FYEKMQ (reference sequence). Trimming removed 6 bases from V and 3 bases from J, with 8 bases in between. Written as DNA, the CDR3 is TGTGCCAGCAGTCTCCTCGAAGAGACCCAGTACTTC. As protein: CASSLLEETQYF.

Regarding this clonotype: The junction and the germline gene differ at one end; a read error may be behind it. J is TRBJ2-7 and V is TRBV25-1, with TRBD1 identical over 8 bases. The CDR3 contains 13 residues. The germline V gene has CDR1 MGHDK and CDR2 SYGVNS. The CDR3 region is CTSRTGGTQEQYF. The CDR3 nucleotides are TGTACCAGCCGAACAGGGGGTACTCAAGAGCAGTACTTC.

The V gene is TRBV4-3, the J gene TRBJ1-2; D is unclear. The CDR3 covers 16 residues. Per the germline V gene, CDR1 is LGHNA and CDR2 is YSLEER. V lost 0 bases, J lost 4 bases, and 15 bases lay in between. The CDR3 sequence is CASSQDSASVSYGYTF. CDR3 sequence (DNA): TGCGCCAGCAGCCAAGATAGCGCCAGCGTAAGCTATGGCTACACCTTC.

This chain joins TRBV20-1 and TRBJ2-1; D gene ambiguous. In germline, CDR1 is DFQATT, CDR2 SNEGSKA (reference sequence). The CDR3 length is 14 residues. V was pared by 8 bases and J by 1 base, with 15 bases between. The chain's CDR3 is CSPRTTRSYNEQFF. The CDR3 region has the DNA TGCAGTCCGCGAACTACAAGGTCCTACAATGAGCAGTTCTTC.

The chain employs TRBV9 and TRBJ1-2, with D perhaps matching TRBD1 (5 bases). CDR1 is SGDLS and CDR2 is YYNGEE in the germline V gene. V was pared by 3 bases and J by 3 bases, with 21 bases between. CDR3 length equals 17 residues. CDR3 region: CASSATLNQQEYYGYTF. The CDR3 coding sequence is TGTGCCAGCAGCGCCACACTGAATCAACAGGAATACTATGGCTACACCTTC. The variable domain in full, completed from reference TRBV9 and TRBJ1-2, reads DSGVTQTPKHLITATGQRVTLRCSPRSGDLSVYWYQQSLDQGLQFLIQYYNGEERAKGNILERFSAQQFPDLHSELNLSSLELGDSALYFCASSATLNQQEYYGYTFGSGTRLTVV.

The V call is TRBV2, the J call TRBJ1-5, with D unresolved. Trimming left V 3 bases short and J 11 bases short, with 14 bases between. The CDR3 has 13 residues. In germline, CDR1 is SNHLY, CDR2 FYNNEI. CDR3 amino acids: CASSDGHVKSQHF. In DNA, the CDR3 is TGTGCCAGCAGTGACGGGCACGTTAAGTCCCAGCATTTT.

With regard to this clonotype: Relative to the germline gene, one junction end is altered; a read error may explain this. The J gene is TRBJ2-1, the V gene TRBV29-1; maybe TRBD1 (5 bases). CDR3 length equals 12 residues. Germline values: CDR1 SQVTM, CDR2 ANQGSEA. CDR3 nucleotide sequence: TGCAGCGTTGAAGGCAGGGCCAATGGGCAGTTCTTC. It translates to CSVEGRANGQFF.

This chain uses TRBV7-2 with TRBJ1-5; D gene uncertain. Germline assignment: CDR1 SGHTA and CDR2 FQGNSA. This CDR3 is built from 13 residues. V was shortened by 0 bases and J by 6 bases, with 6 bases between the two germline ends. CDR3 in DNA: TGTGCCAGCAGCTTAGCCTTACGTCAGCCCCAGCATTTT. Translation gives CASSLALRQPQHF.

The rearrangement links TRBV7-8 to TRBJ1-3; no clear D. V was trimmed by 5 bases and J by 8 bases, leaving 10 bases between them. The germline V gene encodes CDR1 SGHVS and CDR2 FQNEAQ. This CDR3 is 12 amino acids long. The CDR3 sequence: CASSRGRDTIYF. The CDR3 nucleotides read TGTGCCAGCAGCCGGGGAAGGGACACCATATATTTT.

In the case of this clonotype: The junction and the germline gene differ at one end; a read error may be behind it. This chain connects TRBV7-2 to TRBJ2-5, with 7 positions matching TRBD2. CDR1 is SGHTA, CDR2 FQGNSA, per germline. This CDR3 is built from 14 residues. CDR3 amino acids: CASSGAGYQGTQYF. The CDR3 DNA follows: TGTGCCAGCAGCGGAGCGGGGTACCAAGGGACCCAGTACTTC.

The J gene is TRBJ2-1, the V gene TRBV20-1; D is perhaps TRBD2 (5 bases). The CDR3 runs 16 residues. V was clipped by 1 base and J by 8 bases, with 21 bases between them. Germline values: CDR1 DFQATT, CDR2 SNEGSKA (reference sequence). The CDR3 here is CSARATLDGGLDEQFF. The CDR3 region has the DNA TGCAGTGCTAGAGCCACCCTTGATGGCGGACTCGATGAGCAGTTCTTC.

The CDR3 loop is CSARWRGPRGDEQFF. CDR3 DNA sequence: TGCAGTGCTAGATGGAGGGGCCCCAGGGGCGATGAGCAGTTCTTC. This chain links TRBV20-1 with TRBJ2-1; tentatively, D is TRBD1 or TRBD2 (6 bases each). Germline V CDR1 and CDR2: DFQATT, SNEGSKA (reference sequence). Deletions cut 2 bases from V and 8 bases from J, with 19 bases between. The CDR3 covers 15 residues.

The rearrangement joins TRBV6-5 to TRBJ2-5, with 7 positions matching TRBD1. The CDR3 is 13 amino acids. The junction had 7 bases not matched to a gene; V was cut back by 5 bases and J by 7 bases. Germline V gives CDR1 MNHEY, CDR2 SVGAGI. CDR3 DNA: TGTGCCAGCAGTACGGACAGGACGGGGACCCAGTACTTC. Translated: CASSTDRTGTQYF.

The chain carries TRBV25-1 and TRBJ2-5; D perhaps matches TRBD1 (6 bases). V was pared by 7 bases and J by 5 bases, with 14 bases between. This CDR3 is 13 amino acids long. CDR1 is MGHDK, CDR2 SYGVNS, per germline. As DNA, the CDR3 is TGTGCCAGCATGATGGACAGTGGGGAGACCCAGTACTTC. Its protein product is CASMMDSGETQYF. Variable domain in full (rest from reference TRBV25-1 and TRBJ2-5): EADIYQTPRYLVIGTGKKITLECSQTMGHDKMYWYQQDPGMELHLIHYSYGVNSTEKGDLSSESTVSRIRTEHFPLTLESARPSHTSQYLCASMMDSGETQYFGPGTRLLVL.

The CDR3 region is CASSEITEAFF. The CDR3 region has the DNA TGTGCCAGCAGCGAGATCACTGAAGCTTTCTTT. The J gene is TRBJ1-1, the V gene TRBV9; D gene ambiguous. CDR3 size: 11 residues. The V gene lost 3 bases and the J gene lost 4 bases, with 4 bases spanning the gap. CDR1 is SGDLS and CDR2 is YYNGEE in the germline V gene.

The chain links TRBV5-1 to TRBJ2-2; 8 bases map to TRBD2. The CDR3 runs to 16 residues. Germline CDR1 reads SGHRS; CDR2 reads YFSETQ. V gave up 1 base and J gave up 4 bases; unmatched junction bases: 6. The CDR3 sequence: CASSLSAGGFTGELFF. DNA for the CDR3: TGCGCCAGCAGCTTGAGTGCGGGGGGCTTCACCGGGGAGCTGTTTTTT.

The chain links TRBV20-1 to TRBJ1-5, with D tentatively TRBD1 (5 bases). The CDR3 totals 17 residues. CDR1 is DFQATT and CDR2 is SNEGSKA in the germline V gene (reference sequence). Trimming pared 0 bases from V and 2 bases from J, leaving 17 bases between. CDR3 residues: CSARDRRGVEGNQPQHF. DNA for the CDR3: TGCAGTGCTAGAGATCGACGAGGGGTTGAGGGCAATCAGCCCCAGCATTTT.

The rearrangement uses TRBV6-5 and TRBJ1-1, with 7 positions matching TRBD1. CDR3 size: 14 residues. Germline-derived CDR1 and CDR2 are MNHEY and SVGAGI. V lost 4 bases and J lost 2; bases outside the gene matches: 4. The CDR3 DNA is TGTGCCAGCAGTTGGGAAGGGGGCAACACTGAAGCTTTCTTT. This codes for CASSWEGGNTEAFF.

The chain is built from TRBV5-4 and TRBJ2-3; 8 bases map to TRBD2. V was clipped by 7 bases and J by 4 bases; unmatched bases: 11. The germline V gene has CDR1 SGHNT and CDR2 YYREEE (reference sequence). The CDR3 is 15 amino acids. This CDR3 reads CASASSAGGADTQYF. CDR3 in DNA: TGTGCCAGCGCATCGTCGGCGGGAGGTGCAGATACGCAGTATTTT.